The T cell receptor (beta chain) under discussion was sequenced for a study of blood T cell repertoires in COVID-19. Sequencing used immunoSEQ multiplex PCR; TCRdb keeps in-frame clones, though not all of them. The sample includes under 60,000 clones, approximately 90% seen only once; the top ten take over 9.5%. This clone was counted between two and nine times. The CDR3 contains 14 residues. Trimming removed 8 bases from V and 2 bases from J; junction bases left unmatched: 8. CDR1 is MGHDK and CDR2 is SYGVNS in the germline V gene. The chain carries TRBV25-1 and TRBJ2-7; TRBD1 matches 8 bases. Sequenced input: peripheral blood. This clonotype originated in a human donor with acute or convalescent COVID-19. The donor label of this sample is uncertain. CDR3 in DNA: TGTGCCAGCGCTACAGGGGGACTTCCCTACGAGCAGTACTTC. Encoded protein: CASATGGLPYEQYF.